A single sample gave rise to the 6 T cell receptor beta chains below, sequenced in a study of cytomegalovirus exposure and HLA in healthy donors. PCR involved 60 Vbeta and 13 Jbeta primers. Here immunoSEQ multiplex PCR was the method, and the copy in TCRdb shows in-frame clones only, minus some. The sample holds tens of thousands of clones. Sample: PBMCs. Receptors were obtained from a woman aged 35 to 49 in good health and CMV-seropositive.

The V and J genes are TRBV25-1 and TRBJ2-7; tentatively, D is TRBD2 (6 bases). CDR3 length equals 17 residues. The V end lost 0 bases, the J end lost 2 bases, and 17 bases lay between the germline ends. CDR1 and CDR2 (germline): MGHDK, SYGVNS. CDR3 loop: CASSEYFRDFGPYEQYF. In DNA, the CDR3 is TGTGCCAGCAGTGAATATTTCCGGGACTTCGGCCCCTACGAGCAGTACTTC.

The rearrangement uses TRBV29-1 and TRBJ2-5; tentatively, D is TRBD2 (5 bases). This CDR3 has 13 amino acids. Germline assignment: CDR1 SQVTM and CDR2 ANQGSEA. Trimming stripped 5 bases from V and 10 bases from J, with 20 bases between. The DNA of the CDR3 is TGCAGCGTTTTTCAGCTTCTCCTCGGGGACCAGTACTTC. It specifies CSVFQLLLGDQYF.

This chain connects TRBV19 to TRBJ2-7, with 8 bases aligning to TRBD2. The germline gives CDR1 LNHDA, CDR2 SQIVND (reference sequence). The CDR3 spans 13 residues. The junction had 9 bases not matched to a gene; V was cut back by 8 bases and J by 6 bases. CDR3 nucleotide sequence: TGTGCCAGTCATTCCGGGACTAGGAGCGAGCAGTACTTC. Its protein is CASHSGTRSEQYF.

V is TRBV6-4 and J is TRBJ2-6, with D uncertain. Per the germline V gene, CDR1 is MRHNA and CDR2 is SNTAGT. This CDR3 comprises 16 residues. With 4 bases removed from V and 0 bases from J, the gap between germline ends came to 10 bases. The CDR3 DNA reads as TGTGCCAGCAGTGCCTCGAGAGGCTCTGGGGCCAACGTCCTGACTTTC. This gives the protein CASSASRGSGANVLTF.

This rearrangement joins TRBV6-5 to TRBJ2-4, with TRBD2 matching 9 bases. CDR1 is MNHEY and CDR2 is SVGAGI in the germline V gene. With V trimmed by 7 bases and J by 7 bases, 8 bases remained unmatched. The CDR3 is 14 amino acids. CDR3 DNA: TGTGCCAGCAAGCGCGGGAGGGCCGTGAACATTCAGTACTTC. Translated, it gives CASKRGRAVNIQYF.

V is TRBV5-1 and J is TRBJ2-3; 10 bases are a match to TRBD2. The CDR3 runs 17 residues. The V gene's germline CDR1 is SGHRS and CDR2 YFSETQ. V trimming: 0 bases; J trimming: 2 bases; junction bases outside the gene matches: 6. The chain's CDR3 is CASSLVKLAGTTDTQYF. The CDR3 DNA is TGCGCCAGCAGCTTGGTAAAACTAGCGGGGACCACAGATACGCAGTATTTT.